The 22 T cell receptor beta chains below were found in one sample sequenced in a study of CXCR3-negative and CXCR3-positive naive CD8 T cells. Findings and caveats of the study: More hydrophobic TRB CDR3s were found in CXCR3-positive naive cells than in CXCR3-negative naive cells.

UMI-labeled TRB cDNA libraries were prepared by 5' RACE. TCRdb re-called the 5' RACE reads; one entry per CDR3 protein, DNA not given. The table lists around 120,000 distinct CDR3 sequences. Which antigens these TCRs recognize remains unknown. Sequenced sample: naive CXCR3+ CD8+ T cells from blood. Subset noted: CD45RO-CCR7+CD27+CD95- naive CD8+ T cells expressing CXCR3 (TNR3+). Every receptor here comes from a human donor in good health. Some clones in this sample may be carry-over from other donors' samples.

V usage is TRBV20-1 and J usage is TRBJ2-7; without DNA, the TCRdb call of TRBD1 cannot be checked. CDR1 DFQATT and CDR2 SNEGSKA come from the germline V gene (reference sequence). CDR3 length: 14 amino acids. The CDR3 sequence: CSVGLRGLSYEQYF.

The CDR3 spells CSVVMGREQFF. The chain recombines TRBV29-1 with TRBJ2-1. Germline V CDR1 and CDR2: SQVTM, ANQGSEA. The CDR3 has 11 residues.

V gene TRBV15 combines with J gene TRBJ2-5; TCRdb indicates TRBD1, and absent DNA this call remains unverified. The CDR3 has 15 amino acids. The germline gives CDR1 LNHNV, CDR2 YYDKDF (reference sequence). CDR3 loop: CATGPSGQGHETQYF.

The V gene is TRBV2, the J gene TRBJ2-7. Germline values: CDR1 SNHLY, CDR2 FYNNEI. The CDR3 sequence is 13 residues long. CDR3: CASSYDSSYEQYF.

The chain recombines TRBV4-2 with TRBJ2-3; TCRdb outputs TRBD2, but without DNA this stays unchecked. Germline lookup yields CDR1 LGHNA and CDR2 YNFKEQ. There are 17 residues in the CDR3. CDR3 protein: CASSQEGGRMGTDTQYF.

The genes are TRBV11-2 and TRBJ2-7. Germline loops: CDR1 SGHAT, CDR2 FQNNGV. CDR3 length equals 14 residues. CDR3 sequence: CASSLEVTLYEQYF. Full variable domain (outside the CDR3, taken from reference TRBV11-2 and TRBJ2-7): EAGVAQSPRYKIIEKRQSVAFWCNPISGHATLYWYQQILGQGPKLLIQFQNNGVVDDSQLPKDRFSAERLKGVDSTLKIQPAKLEDSAVYLCASSLEVTLYEQYFGPGTRLTVT.

V and J are TRBV5-1 and TRBJ1-2. In germline, CDR1 is SGHRS, CDR2 YFSETQ. The CDR3 sequence is 12 residues long. The CDR3 loop is CASSMDSSGYTF.

The genes are TRBV7-6 and TRBJ2-1; TCRdb's D gene call, TRBD1, goes unchecked for lack of DNA. Per germline, CDR1 SGHVS and CDR2 FNYEAQ. The CDR3 is made up of 12 amino acids. Here the CDR3 reads CASSSWGNEQFF.

The rearrangement links TRBV15 to TRBJ2-5. The CDR3 is 13 amino acids. Germline V gives CDR1 LNHNV, CDR2 YYDKDF (reference sequence). CDR3 amino acids: CATSRGSQETQYF. Based on the CDR3 plus reference TRBV15 and TRBJ2-5, the full variable domain is DAMVIQNPRYQVTQFGKPVTLSCSQTLNHNVMYWYQQKSSQAPKLLFHYYDKDFNNEADTPDNFQSRRPNTSFCFLDIRSPGLGDTAMYLCATSRGSQETQYFGPGTRLLVL.

CDR3 residues: CSAKDGIYYEQYF. The chain recombines TRBV20-1 with TRBJ2-7; the TRBD1 assignment by TCRdb is unverifiable without DNA. The germline V gene encodes CDR1 DFQATT and CDR2 SNEGSKA (reference sequence). This CDR3 has 13 residues.

The chain combines TRBV28 with TRBJ1-5. The CDR3 loop spans 15 amino acids. The germline CDR1 and CDR2 sequences are MDHEN and SYDVKM. The CDR3 loop is CASSSPWRFNQPQHF.

The chain couples TRBV29-1 to TRBJ1-2. The CDR3 covers 13 residues. From germline, CDR1 is SQVTM and CDR2 ANQGSEA. Here the CDR3 reads CSVGPTDNYGYTF.

This chain connects TRBV4-3 to TRBJ2-3; the D gene TCRdb calls, TRBD1, cannot be checked with no DNA. Germline assignment: CDR1 LGHNA and CDR2 YSLEER. This CDR3 is 16 amino acids long. The CDR3 loop is CASSQGESGATDTQYF.

The chain has TRBV28 and TRBJ2-7; TCRdb proposes TRBD1, but this gene call is untestable without DNA. This CDR3 comprises 13 residues. The germline V gene has CDR1 MDHEN and CDR2 SYDVKM. The CDR3 here is CASSRDRKYEQYF.

The V call is TRBV24-1, the J call TRBJ2-3; as DNA is missing, the TRBD1 call by TCRdb cannot be tested. The CDR3 is made up of 15 amino acids. The germline V gene has CDR1 KGHDR and CDR2 SFDVKD. The CDR3 sequence: CATSDGDRDTDTQYF.

The genes are TRBV6-2 or TRBV6-3 and TRBJ2-7; TCRdb's assignment of TRBD1 cannot be checked, as there is no DNA. This CDR3 spans 16 amino acids. Germline V gene lookup returns CDR1 MNHEY and CDR2 SVGEGT. The CDR3 reads CASSQHQGGRGDEQYF.

The V and J genes are TRBV7-8 and TRBJ1-1; TCRdb's assignment of TRBD1 cannot be checked, as there is no DNA. CDR1 is SGHVS and CDR2 is FQNEAQ in the germline V gene. The CDR3 contains 11 residues. The CDR3 sequence: CASSSQGKAFF.

The rearrangement joins TRBV28 to TRBJ2-5; TCRdb outputs TRBD1, but without DNA this stays unchecked. Germline-derived CDR1 and CDR2 are MDHEN and SYDVKM. The CDR3 consists of 13 residues. CDR3 residues: CASRPGAQETQYF.

V and J are TRBV3-1 and TRBJ2-2; TCRdb indicates TRBD1, and absent DNA this call remains unverified. There are 17 residues in the CDR3. The germline V gene has CDR1 LGHDT and CDR2 YNNKEL (reference sequence). The CDR3 loop is CASSQEFVPANTGELFF.

The chain links TRBV7-2 to TRBJ2-7; the D call of TRBD1 rests on TCRdb alone, since no DNA is present to check it. Germline V gives CDR1 SGHTA, CDR2 FQGNSA. CDR3 length: 14 amino acids. CDR3 loop: CASSFYRAVYEQYF.

This chain joins TRBV30 and TRBJ2-1. CDR1 is GTSNPN, CDR2 SVGIG, per germline (reference sequence). The CDR3 spans 11 residues. CDR3 residues: CAWVLYNEQFF. Looking up the rest from reference TRBV30 and TRBJ2-1 gives the full variable domain: SQTIHQWPATLVQPVGSPLSLECTVEGTSNPNLYWYRQAAGRGLQLLFYSVGIGQISSEVPQNLSASRPQDRQFILSSKKLLLSDSGFYLCAWVLYNEQFFGPGTRLTVL.

The V gene is TRBV29-1, the J gene TRBJ1-2. Germline V gene lookup returns CDR1 SQVTM and CDR2 ANQGSEA. The CDR3 has 16 amino acids. CDR3 loop: CSVEERTQGPLGGYTF.